Shown below are 29 T cell receptor delta chains from a single sample sequenced in a study of Vγ9Vδ2 T cells in congenital toxoplasmosis. TRGC- and TRDC-specific primers primed one-tube template-switch reverse transcription to make cDNA. The TRGC primer was designed to bind both TRGC1 and TRGC2 constant genes. TCRdb re-processed the reads using CATT. The sample consists of some 1,000 delta-chain clones, approximately 20% of them appearing once. The sample consisted of gamma-delta T cells from blood. These receptor sequences come from a child younger than 10 born to a mother with Toxoplasma gondii infection during pregnancy, either congenitally infected or uninfected (not recorded which).

This clone ranks as medium-sized. This chain connects TRDV2 to TRDJ1; 9 positions agree with TRDD3. V lost 7 bases to trimming and J lost 0 bases; unmatched junction nucleotides: 29. The CDR3 covers 22 residues. In germline, CDR1 is GEAIGNYY, CDR2 EKD. The CDR3 DNA reads TGTGCCTGCAAACCTCGGGCTCCTAGGTGGGGGATATGCTCTCCTAACACCGATAAACTCATCTTT. Translating it yields CACKPRAPRWGICSPNTDKLIF.

By share, this clone counts as medium-sized. This chain uses TRDV2 with TRDJ2; 9 bases are a match to TRDD3. J lost 0 bases, V lost 1 base, and 8 bases had no gene match. CDR1 GEAIGNYY and CDR2 EKD come from the germline V gene. The CDR3 spans 18 residues. The CDR3 bases are TGTGCCTGTGACACGGTACTGGGGGACGTAGCTTTGACAGCACAACTCTTCTTT. Protein sequence: CACDTVLGDVALTAQLFF.

This clone has a handful of counts. A read error may explain this, as a much larger clone is one base away. The rearrangement joins TRDV1 to TRDJ2; possibly TRDD2 for D (6 bases). The CDR3 is made up of 19 amino acids. Per germline, CDR1 TSWWSYY and CDR2 QGS. CDR3 sequence (DNA): TGTGCTCTTAGGGAATGGCCCCCAATTCCTAACCGCTGGACAGCACAACTCTTCTTT. Translation: CALREWPPIPNRWTAQLFF.

This clone is large (0.1 to 1%) in the sample. The V and J genes are TRDV1 and TRDJ1; 7 positions agree with TRDD3. Germline lookup yields CDR1 TSWWSYY and CDR2 QGS. V lost 0 bases, J lost 3 bases, and 25 bases stayed unmatched. The CDR3 is 22 amino acids. CDR3 in amino acids: CALGELPTSCLYWGLRPDKLIF. For the CDR3, the DNA is TGTGCTCTTGGGGAACTCCCAACCTCCTGCCTCTACTGGGGCCTGAGACCCGATAAACTCATCTTT.

In the case of this clone: A far bigger clonotype differs at one base, so this is likely a read error. The J gene is TRDJ3, the V gene TRDV2; the match to TRDD3 covers 7 bases. Germline lookup yields CDR1 GEAIGNYY and CDR2 EKD. The CDR3 runs to 16 residues. Here the CDR3 DNA reads TGTGCCTGTGACTGGGGGAGCTCCCGGGACACCCGACAGATGTTTTTC. As protein: CACDWGSSRDTRQMFF.

In its sample, this clone ranks as large. The chain combines TRDV3 with TRDJ1, with D perhaps TRDD3 (6 bases). The CDR3 loop spans 18 amino acids. V was shortened by 4 bases and J by 0 bases, with 27 bases between the two germline ends. Germline V gene data show CDR1 as TVYSNPD and CDR2 as GDNSRS (reference sequence). CDR3 nucleotide sequence: TGTGCCTACCTCCTTCAGGAACGGGACTGGGCGTACACCGATAAACTCATCTTT. This gives the protein CAYLLQERDWAYTDKLIF. The full variable domain, its missing parts supplied by reference TRDV3 and TRDJ1, is CDKVTQSSPDQTVASGSEVVLLCTYDTVYSNPDLFWYRIRPDYSFQFVFYGDNSRSEGADFTQGRFSVKHILTQKAFHLVISPVRTEDSATYYCAYLLQERDWAYTDKLIFGKGTRVTVEP.

As concerns this clone: With only one base between it and a far larger clone, this is likely a read error. The sample carries other DNA sequences with the same CDR3. This sequence joins TRAV38-2/DV8 and TRDJ1, with 8 bases aligning to TRDD2. Trimming cost V 1 base and J 0 bases; bases outside gene matches: 17. Germline lookup yields CDR1 TSESDYY and CDR2 QEAYKQQN. This CDR3 has 20 residues. Here the CDR3 DNA reads TGTGCTTATAGGAGCAGGGTGACTTCCTACAAGTACTGGTACACCGATAAACTCATCTTT. Translating it yields CAYRSRVTSYKYWYTDKLIF.

About this clone: A much larger clone differs by one base, so this may be a read error. The chain joins TRDV2 to TRDJ3, with 12 bases identical to TRDD3. V shed 3 bases and J 0 bases; nucleotides not matched to a gene: 8. Germline V gene lookup returns CDR1 GEAIGNYY and CDR2 EKD. The CDR3 runs 20 residues. CDR3 in amino acids: CACDAVLGDTSSWDTRQMFF. The DNA of the CDR3 is TGTGCCTGTGACGCCGTACTGGGGGATACCAGCTCCTGGGACACCCGACAGATGTTTTTC.

About this clone itself: TCRdb pairs this DNA with a much larger clone's protein that differs at residue 3, likely a read error; the protein shown was translated from the DNA. The V and J genes are TRDV2 and TRDJ3, with 7 bases matching TRDD3. The CDR3 covers 18 residues. Looked up from germline, CDR1 is GEAIGNYY and CDR2 is EKD. The CDR3 region is CAGDTGGFFSWDTRQMFF. For the CDR3, the DNA is TGTGCCGGTGACACCGGGGGATTTTTCTCCTGGGACACCCGACAGATGTTTTTC.

In this sample, this clone turned up a few times. A read error may be the cause here, since a much bigger clone is one base away. The chain joins TRDV1 to TRDJ2; TRDD3 matches 7 bases. Per germline, CDR1 TSWWSYY and CDR2 QGS. The CDR3 has 19 amino acids. CDR3 bases: TGTGCTCTTAGGGAAGGTCCGGTACTGGGGTTGTATTTGACAGCACAACTCTTCTTT. Amino acid sequence: CALREGPVLGLYLTAQLFF.

This clone has just one count. A far larger clone differs by one base, so this is likely a read error. This specimen includes other DNA sequences encoding the same CDR3. The chain links TRDV2 to TRDJ3; 10 bases match TRDD3. The CDR3 is 20 amino acids. CDR1 is GEAIGNYY and CDR2 is EKD in the germline V gene. CDR3 sequence (DNA): TGTGCTTGTGACACCGTAAGTACTGGGGGATTTCCCTGGGACACCCGACAGATGTTTTTC. Translation: CACDTVSTGGFPWDTRQMFF.

This clone rates as medium-sized (0.01 to 0.1%). The chain combines TRDV2 with TRDJ3, with 7 bases matching TRDD3. The CDR3 has 18 amino acids. Germline assignment: CDR1 GEAIGNYY and CDR2 EKD. Trimming took 7 bases from V and 0 from J; bases not matched to a gene: 11. As DNA, the CDR3 is TGTGCCTGCCCCTACTGGGGATCGCGCTCCTGGGACACCCGACAGATGTTTTTC. Translation gives CACPYWGSRSWDTRQMFF.

This clone showed up just a few times. This may arise from a read error, as a much more abundant clone is one base away. This sample also contains other DNA sequences that code for the same CDR3. The chain uses TRDV3 and TRDJ2; D perhaps matches TRDD2 (6 bases). The CDR3 covers 21 residues. Deletions cut 0 bases from V and 3 bases from J, with 32 bases between. Germline lookup yields CDR1 TVYSNPD and CDR2 GDNSRS (reference sequence). The CDR3 sequence: CAFSSAFLSLGEYYLTAQLFF. The CDR3 nucleotides read TGTGCCTTTAGCTCCGCTTTCCTATCCCTCGGGGAATATTATCTGACAGCACAACTCTTCTTT. The whole variable domain, filled in from reference TRDV3 and TRDJ2, reads CDKVTQSSPDQTVASGSEVVLLCTYDTVYSNPDLFWYRIRPDYSFQFVFYGDNSRSEGADFTQGRFSVKHILTQKAFHLVISPVRTEDSATYYCAFSSAFLSLGEYYLTAQLFFGKGTQLIVEP.

By its share, this clone is medium-sized. A much larger clone sits a single nucleotide away, making a read error possible. This chain uses TRDV2 with TRDJ3, with 9 bases matching TRDD3. This CDR3 has 18 residues. Germline CDR1 GEAIGNYY, CDR2 EKD. CDR3 sequence: CASDTVGGYSWDTRQMFF. As DNA, the CDR3 is TGTGCCAGTGACACCGTTGGGGGATACTCCTGGGACACCCGACAGATGTTTTTC.

This clone qualifies as medium-sized. Other DNA variants within this sample encode the same CDR3. The V gene is TRDV2, the J gene TRDJ1, with 7 bases lining up with TRDD3. This CDR3 region has 20 residues. Germline CDR1 GEAIGNYY, CDR2 EKD. Trimming cost V 0 bases and J 7 bases; bases outside gene matches: 25. The CDR3 coding sequence is TGTGCCTGTGACACCGTGGGGACTGCCATGAGTACTGGGGCCCGGGGTAAACTCATCTTT. This encodes CACDTVGTAMSTGARGKLIF.

This clone counts as large. The chain employs TRDV2 and TRDJ3; maybe TRDD3 (6 bases). V was pared by 0 bases and J by 0 bases, with 8 bases between. This CDR3 comprises 17 residues. Germline values: CDR1 GEAIGNYY, CDR2 EKD. CDR3 DNA: TGTGCCTGTGACACCGTACTGGGCTCCTGGGACACCCGACAGATGTTTTTC. Translation gives CACDTVLGSWDTRQMFF.

In its sample, this clone ranks as medium-sized (0.01 to 0.1%). The chain has TRDV2 and TRDJ3; 11 nucleotides match TRDD3. This CDR3 contains 18 residues. Looked up from germline, CDR1 is GEAIGNYY and CDR2 is EKD. Trimming removed 0 bases from V and 3 bases from J; junction bases left unmatched: 3. CDR3: CACDTVTGGYWDTRQMFF. CDR3 in DNA: TGTGCCTGTGACACCGTGACTGGGGGATACTGGGACACCCGACAGATGTTTTTC.

By sample fraction, this clone is medium-sized. This chain uses TRDV1 with TRDJ1, with TRDD3 identical over 11 bases. V lost 5 bases to trimming and J lost 1 base; unmatched junction nucleotides: 33. Per germline, CDR1 TSWWSYY and CDR2 QGS. This CDR3 is 25 amino acids long. The CDR3 protein is CALGSRNRPSYGWGILIPSTDKLIF. CDR3 sequence (DNA): TGTGCTCTTGGGTCGAGAAACAGGCCATCCTACGGCTGGGGGATACTTATACCCTCCACCGATAAACTCATCTTT.

In this sample, this clone is large. The rearrangement links TRDV2 to TRDJ3; 11 nucleotides align to TRDD3. The CDR3 length is 19 residues. Looked up from germline, CDR1 is GEAIGNYY and CDR2 is EKD. Germline trimming cut 1 base from V and 0 bases from J; bases unmatched to any gene: 4. The CDR3 region is CACDTVGDTLSWDTRQMFF. For the CDR3, the DNA is TGTGCCTGTGACACGGTGGGGGATACGCTCTCCTGGGACACCCGACAGATGTTTTTC.

This clone has more than one count but fewer than ten. Being one base from a much bigger clone, this may be a read error. This rearrangement joins TRDV2 to TRDJ3; TRDD3 matches at 12 bases. The CDR3 has 18 amino acids. Germline-derived CDR1 and CDR2 are GEAIGNYY and EKD. The CDR3 sequence: CASELLGDTSWDTRQMFF. CDR3 nucleotides: TGTGCCAGTGAATTGCTGGGGGATACGTCCTGGGACACCCGACAGATGTTTTTC.

On this clone: This probably arose from a read error, given a far larger clone one base away. This sample also contains other DNA sequences that code for the same CDR3. V is TRDV1 and J is TRDJ1; TRDD3 agrees at 9 bases. This CDR3 contains 28 residues. Germline lookup yields CDR1 TSWWSYY and CDR2 QGS. As DNA, the CDR3 is TGTGCGCTTGGGGAACGAACGGAAGGGCCCCCAAGTCCTTTCTTACTGGGGGAAACTTCATTGTACACCGATAAACTCATCTTT. Amino acids: CALGERTEGPPSPFLLGETSLYTDKLIF.

Within the sample, this clone is medium-sized (0.01 to 0.1%). The chain employs TRDV2 and TRDJ3; TRDD3 might be the D (6 bases). V lost 2 bases and J 8 bases, leaving 15 bases between the germline ends. CDR1 is GEAIGNYY and CDR2 is EKD in the germline V gene. The CDR3 totals 16 residues. CDR3 DNA: TGTGCCTGTGACAGAGGATACAAGGACTACACCCGACAGATGTTTTTC. This encodes CACDRGYKDYTRQMFF.

In this sample, this clone is large (0.1 to 1%). V gene TRDV2 combines with J gene TRDJ1, with 11 bases matching TRDD3. The CDR3 extends over 16 amino acids. The V and J ends lost 3 bases and 0 bases, in that order; junction bases with no gene match: 5. Germline V gives CDR1 GEAIGNYY, CDR2 EKD. The DNA of the CDR3 is TGTGCCTGTGACCCCCTGGGGGATACCGACACCGATAAACTCATCTTT. Translation gives CACDPLGDTDTDKLIF.

Points on this clone: With a much larger clone just one base away, this may be a read error. The sample carries other DNA sequences with the same CDR3. V and J are TRDV2 and TRDJ3; 9 nucleotides line up with TRDD3. Germline values: CDR1 GEAIGNYY, CDR2 EKD. This CDR3 has 18 amino acids. Here the CDR3 reads CASDTGGYSSWDTRQMFF. The CDR3 DNA reads as TGTGCCAGTGACACCGGGGGATACAGCTCCTGGGACACCCGACAGATGTTTTTC.

This clone is medium-sized in the sample. The chain is built from TRDV2 and TRDJ3; TRDD3 aligns across 10 bases. CDR1 GEAIGNYY and CDR2 EKD come from the germline V gene. CDR3 length: 19 residues. V shed 2 bases and J 2 bases; nucleotides not matched to a gene: 8. CDR3 nucleotide sequence: TGTGCCTGTGACAAAGTACTGGGGGATTCGACCTGGGACACCCGACAGATGTTTTTC. The encoded protein is CACDKVLGDSTWDTRQMFF.

As for this clone: This sequence may be a read error, since a much larger clone differs from it by one base. The V and J genes are TRDV2 and TRDJ3, with a weak D call TRDD3 (6 bases). V lost 0 bases to trimming and J lost 0 bases, with 17 bases between them. The CDR3 runs 20 residues. The germline V gene encodes CDR1 GEAIGNYY and CDR2 EKD. CDR3 protein: CACDTVPGDRSSWDTRQMFF. The CDR3 DNA reads as TGTGCCTGTGACACCGTACCGGGGGACCGCAGCTCCTGGGACACCCGACAGATGTTTTTC.

Sample share makes this clone medium-sized. This sequence joins TRDV2 and TRDJ3; 11 bases align to TRDD3. With 2 bases clipped from V and 2 bases from J, the junction kept 10 bases outside the gene matches. In germline, CDR1 is GEAIGNYY, CDR2 EKD. The CDR3 totals 20 residues. The CDR3: CACDKLGDSYRTWDTRQMFF. CDR3 DNA: TGTGCCTGTGACAAACTGGGGGATAGCTATAGGACCTGGGACACCCGACAGATGTTTTTC.

This clone was counted only a few times. A far larger clone is only one base removed, so a read error is likely. The chain is built from TRDV2 and TRDJ3; 10 nucleotides line up with TRDD3. CDR3 length: 21 amino acids. V shed 2 bases, J shed 0 bases, and the junction held 12 bases outside the gene matches. The germline V gene encodes CDR1 GEAIGNYY and CDR2 EKD. CDR3 DNA: TGTGCCTGTGACATGGCGGAAAACTGGGGGATGCTCTCCTGGGACACCCGACAGATGTTTTTC. It yields the protein CACDMAENWGMLSWDTRQMFF.

In this sample, this clone turned up a few times. With only one base between it and a far larger clone, this is likely a read error. The rearrangement links TRDV1 to TRDJ1; 12 bases agree with TRDD3. From germline, CDR1 is TSWWSYY and CDR2 QGS. The CDR3 is 23 residues long. Trimming cost V 4 bases and J 0 bases; bases outside gene matches: 24. This CDR3 reads CALGGHDLLRLGDTASYTDKLIF. For the CDR3, the DNA is TGTGCTCTTGGGGGGCACGATCTCCTACGGCTGGGGGATACGGCATCGTACACCGATAAACTCATCTTT.